These 2 T cell receptor beta chains were sequenced from one sample in a study of blood T cell repertoires in COVID-19. TCRdb's copy holds only in-frame clones and misses some; the assay was immunoSEQ multiplex PCR. The table records a few hundred thousand clones, roughly 87% of them present only once. The sample consisted of PBMCs or T cells enriched from blood (not recorded which). The origin of the receptors is a young woman who had recovered from COVID-19.

The CDR3 region is CASSYGRTGAYEQYF. CDR3 DNA sequence: TGTGCCAGCAGTTACGGTAGGACAGGGGCCTACGAGCAGTACTTC. The V call is TRBV6-5, the J call TRBJ2-7, with 9 nucleotides matching TRBD1. Trimming took 2 bases from V and 2 from J; bases not matched to a gene: 4. This CDR3 comprises 15 residues. In germline, CDR1 is MNHEY, CDR2 SVGAGI.

This clone was found once. The chain uses TRBV19 and TRBJ1-1; D not certain. Germline V gene sequence: CDR1 LNHDA, CDR2 SQIVND (reference sequence). The CDR3 covers 13 residues. V lost 3 bases to trimming and J lost 4 bases, with 9 bases between them. The CDR3 region is CASSIGSFTEAFF. CDR3 nucleotides: TGTGCCAGTAGTATCGGGAGCTTCACTGAAGCTTTCTTT.